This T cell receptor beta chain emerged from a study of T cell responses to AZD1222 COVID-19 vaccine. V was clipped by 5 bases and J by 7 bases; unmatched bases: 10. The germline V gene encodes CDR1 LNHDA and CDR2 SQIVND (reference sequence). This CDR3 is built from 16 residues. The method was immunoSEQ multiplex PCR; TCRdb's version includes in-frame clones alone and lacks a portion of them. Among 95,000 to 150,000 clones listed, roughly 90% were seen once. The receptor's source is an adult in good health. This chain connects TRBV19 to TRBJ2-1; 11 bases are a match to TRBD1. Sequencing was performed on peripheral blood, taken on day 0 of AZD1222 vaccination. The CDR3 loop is CASSPSGTGGTNEQFF. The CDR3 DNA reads TGTGCCAGTAGTCCTTCCGGGACAGGGGGAACGAATGAGCAGTTCTTC.